This T cell receptor beta chain was obtained from a study of CD8+ T cells in alopecia areata. About the research overall: Patients remained on tofacitinib for 6 to 18 months and then went 6 months without it.

Extraction of RNA preceded its reverse transcription into cDNA, which served as the sequencing template. TCRdb's table, derived via immunoSEQ multiplex PCR, lists solely in-frame clones and lacks some. The repertoire has over 150,000 clones, 45% to 75% of them found once; the top ten carry around 3%. Germline assignment: CDR1 GTSNPN and CDR2 SVGIG (reference sequence). This CDR3 comprises 15 residues. Trimming removed 4 bases from V and 4 bases from J, with 19 bases in between. Treatment meaning: oral pan-JAK inhibitor, 5-10 mg twice daily. This clonotype was obtained from a human donor with alopecia areata. The specimen was CD4+ T cells sorted from blood, collected at week 4, from a patient treated with tofacitinib. The genes are TRBV30 and TRBJ1-1, with D possibly matching TRBD1 (6 bases). The CDR3 DNA is TGTGCCTGGACCAAAGGGGGGGAGGGAAGCACTGAAGCTTTCTTT. It translates to CAWTKGGEGSTEAFF. The whole variable domain, remainder taken from reference TRBV30 and TRBJ1-1, is SQTIHQWPATLVQPVGSPLSLECTVEGTSNPNLYWYRQAAGRGLQLLFYSVGIGQISSEVPQNLSASRPQDRQFILSSKKLLLSDSGFYLCAWTKGGEGSTEAFFGQGTRLTVV.